These 2 T cell receptor beta chains share one sample of origin, sequenced in a study of blood T cells in healthy people across ages. A second roughly 6 to 11 cycle PCR used barcoded and J-beta primers. TCRdb called the 5' RACE reads again in MiXCR, with one record for every CDR3 protein. The table records almost 550,000 distinct CDR3 sequences, about 25% of them present only once. The sample was also linked to a second study, of T cells of mothers and their children.

Material for sequencing was blood. These receptors all stem from a boy between 10 and 17 years old in good health.

The chain joins TRBV6-1 to TRBJ1-5; D not resolved. Per the germline V gene, CDR1 is MNHNS and CDR2 is SASEGT. Trimming cost V 0 bases and J 0 bases, with 9 bases left between them. The CDR3 loop spans 16 amino acids. CDR3 coding DNA: TGTGCCAGCAGTGAAGCGAGGCATCATAGCAATCAGCCCCAGCATTTT. Translated, it gives CASSEARHHSNQPQHF.

This clonotype was seen more than once but under ten times. The rearrangement links TRBV5-1 to TRBJ2-5; 8 nucleotides line up with TRBD2. CDR3 size: 16 residues. Germline V lookup: CDR1 SGHRS, CDR2 YFSETQ. Unmatched junction bases numbered 9, after V lost 5 bases and J lost 0 bases. The CDR3 spells CASSRPSGGNQETQYF. As DNA, the CDR3 is TGCGCCAGCAGTAGGCCCAGCGGGGGAAACCAAGAGACCCAGTACTTC. Based on the CDR3 plus reference TRBV5-1 and TRBJ2-5, the full variable domain is KAGVTQTPRYLIKTRGQQVTLSCSPISGHRSVSWYQQTPGQGLQFLFEYFSETQRNKGNFPGRFSGRQFSNSRSEMNVSTLELGDSALYLCASSRPSGGNQETQYFGPGTRLLVL.